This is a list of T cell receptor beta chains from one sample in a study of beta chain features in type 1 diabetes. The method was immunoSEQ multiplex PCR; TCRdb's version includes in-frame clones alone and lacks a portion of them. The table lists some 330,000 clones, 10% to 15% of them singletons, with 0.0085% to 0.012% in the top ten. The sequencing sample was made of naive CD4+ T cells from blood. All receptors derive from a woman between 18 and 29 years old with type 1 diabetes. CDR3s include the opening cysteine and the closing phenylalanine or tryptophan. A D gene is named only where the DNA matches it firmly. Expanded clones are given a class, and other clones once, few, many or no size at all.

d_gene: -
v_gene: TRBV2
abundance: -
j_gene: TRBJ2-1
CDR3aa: CASSEAGDMYNEQFF
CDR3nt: TGTGCCAGCAGTGAAGCGGGAGATATGTACAATGAGCAGTTCTTC

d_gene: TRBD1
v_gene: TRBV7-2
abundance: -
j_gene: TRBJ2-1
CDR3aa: CASSPDRAGYNEQFF
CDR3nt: TGTGCCAGCAGCCCAGACAGGGCGGGCTACAATGAGCAGTTCTTC

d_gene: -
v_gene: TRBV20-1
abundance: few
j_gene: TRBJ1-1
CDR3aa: CSAGQEKAFF
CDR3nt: TGCAGTGCTGGTCAGGAAAAAGCTTTCTTT

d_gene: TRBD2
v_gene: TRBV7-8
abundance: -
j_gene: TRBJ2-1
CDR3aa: CASSLGLAGYNEQFF
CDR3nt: TGTGCCAGCAGCTTAGGGCTAGCGGGGTACAATGAGCAGTTCTTC

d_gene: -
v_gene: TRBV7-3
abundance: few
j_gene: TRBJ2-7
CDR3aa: CASSPQGGTRSSEQYF
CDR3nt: TGTGCCAGCAGCCCTCAGGGGGGGACTAGGTCCTCCGAGCAGTACTTC

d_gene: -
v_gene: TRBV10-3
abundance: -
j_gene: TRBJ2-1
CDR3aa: CAISSGPTYNEQFF
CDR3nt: TGTGCCATCAGCAGCGGGCCTACCTACAATGAGCAGTTCTTC

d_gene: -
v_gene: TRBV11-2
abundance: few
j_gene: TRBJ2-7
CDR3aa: CASRNTGAYEQYF
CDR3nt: TGTGCCAGCAGGAACACAGGAGCCTACGAGCAGTACTTC

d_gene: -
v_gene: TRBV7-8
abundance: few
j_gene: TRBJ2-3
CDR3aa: CASSLRDTQYF
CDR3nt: TGTGCCAGCAGCTTACGAGATACGCAGTATTTT

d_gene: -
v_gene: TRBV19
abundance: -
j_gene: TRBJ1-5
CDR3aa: CASSPRGSGNQPQHF
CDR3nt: TGTGCCAGTAGTCCCAGGGGTTCTGGCAATCAGCCCCAGCATTTT

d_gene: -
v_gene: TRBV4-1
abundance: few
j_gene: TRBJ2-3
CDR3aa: CASSQVYVGASPGYF
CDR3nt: TGCGCCAGCAGCCAAGTTTATGTCGGAGCGTCGCCCGGGTATTTT

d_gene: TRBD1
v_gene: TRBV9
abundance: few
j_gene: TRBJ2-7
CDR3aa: CASSTGTAAREQYF
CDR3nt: TGTGCCAGCAGCACCGGGACAGCGGCTAGGGAGCAGTACTTC

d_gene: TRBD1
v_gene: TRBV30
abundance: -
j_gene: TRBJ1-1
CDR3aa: CAWRLTGGTPEAFF
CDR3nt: TGTGCCTGGAGATTGACAGGGGGAACCCCTGAAGCTTTCTTT

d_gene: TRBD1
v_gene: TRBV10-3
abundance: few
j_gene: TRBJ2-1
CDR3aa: CAIRTGPGDEQFF
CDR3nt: TGTGCCATCAGGACAGGGCCAGGGGATGAGCAGTTCTTC

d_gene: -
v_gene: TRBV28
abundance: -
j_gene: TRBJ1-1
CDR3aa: CASRTNTEAFF
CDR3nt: TGTGCCAGCAGAACAAACACTGAAGCTTTCTTT

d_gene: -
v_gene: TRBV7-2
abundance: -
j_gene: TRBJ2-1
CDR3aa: CASSPGSYLGSPFF
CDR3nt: TGTGCCAGCAGCCCCGGTTCGTATCTCGGGAGTCCGTTCTTC

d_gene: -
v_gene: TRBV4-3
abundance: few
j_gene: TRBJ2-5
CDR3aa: CASSQGHQVETQYF
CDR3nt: TGCGCCAGCAGCCAAGGTCACCAGGTGGAGACCCAGTACTTC

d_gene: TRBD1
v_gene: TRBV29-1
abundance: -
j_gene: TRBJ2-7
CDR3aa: CSFGTGSYEQYF
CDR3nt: TGCAGCTTCGGGACAGGCTCCTACGAGCAGTACTTC

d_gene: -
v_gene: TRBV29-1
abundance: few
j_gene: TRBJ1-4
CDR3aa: CSVGGNSGSNEKLFF
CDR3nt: TGCAGCGTTGGCGGGAACAGCGGGTCTAATGAAAAACTGTTTTTT

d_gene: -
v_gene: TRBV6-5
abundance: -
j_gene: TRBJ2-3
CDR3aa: CASSRVLRRDTQYF
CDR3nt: TGTGCCAGCAGCCGGGTTTTAAGAAGAGATACGCAGTATTTT

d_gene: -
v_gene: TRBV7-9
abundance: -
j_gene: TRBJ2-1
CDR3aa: CASSLDISSYNEQFF
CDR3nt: TGTGCCAGCAGCTTAGACATAAGCTCCTACAATGAGCAGTTCTTC

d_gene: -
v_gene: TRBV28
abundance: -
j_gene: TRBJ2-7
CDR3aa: CASTLDGGIYEQYF
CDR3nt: TGTGCCAGCACCCTTGACGGAGGGATATACGAGCAGTACTTC

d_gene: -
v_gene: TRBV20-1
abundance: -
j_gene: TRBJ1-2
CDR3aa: CSAYPNYGYTF
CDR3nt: TGCAGTGCTTATCCTAACTATGGCTACACCTTC

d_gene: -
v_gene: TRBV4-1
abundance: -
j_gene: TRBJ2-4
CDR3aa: CASSQEGAGPFKNIQYF
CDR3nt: TGCGCCAGCAGCCAAGAGGGTGCGGGCCCGTTCAAAAACATTCAGTACTTC

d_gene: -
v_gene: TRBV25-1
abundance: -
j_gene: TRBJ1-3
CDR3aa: CASSRLGDRNTIYF
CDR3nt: TGTGCCAGCAGTCGTCTAGGGGATAGGAACACCATATATTTT

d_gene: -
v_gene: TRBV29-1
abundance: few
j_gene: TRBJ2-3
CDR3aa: CSVEGGGGDTQYF
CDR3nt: TGCAGCGTTGAGGGGGGAGGAGGAGATACGCAGTATTTT

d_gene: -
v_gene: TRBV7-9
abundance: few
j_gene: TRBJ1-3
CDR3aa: CASRGQPTSGNTIYF
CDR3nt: TGTGCCAGCAGAGGACAGCCCACCTCTGGAAACACCATATATTTT

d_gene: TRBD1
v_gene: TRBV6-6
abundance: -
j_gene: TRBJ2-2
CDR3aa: CASRRTGGANTGELFF
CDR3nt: TGTGCCAGCAGAAGAACAGGGGGCGCGAACACCGGGGAGCTGTTTTTT

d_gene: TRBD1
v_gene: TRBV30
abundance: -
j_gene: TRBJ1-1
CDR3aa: CAVVRGLTEAFF
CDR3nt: TGTGCCGTAGTGAGGGGGCTCACTGAAGCTTTCTTT

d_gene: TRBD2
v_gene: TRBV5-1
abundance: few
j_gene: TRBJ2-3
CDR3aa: CASRSRLGGRADTQYF
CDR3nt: TGCGCCAGCAGATCCCGCCTTGGCGGGAGGGCAGATACGCAGTATTTT

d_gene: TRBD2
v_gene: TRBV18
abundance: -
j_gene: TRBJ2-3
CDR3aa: CASSPGLAGDTQYF
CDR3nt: TGTGCCAGCTCACCAGGACTAGCGGGAGATACGCAGTATTTT

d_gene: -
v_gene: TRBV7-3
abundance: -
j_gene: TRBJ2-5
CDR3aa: CASSLSGSAETQYF
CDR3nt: TGTGCCAGCTCACTTTCCGGTAGCGCGGAGACCCAGTACTTC

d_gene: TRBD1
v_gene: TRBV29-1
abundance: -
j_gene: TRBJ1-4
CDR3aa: CSVKTGSGFEKLFF
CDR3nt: TGCAGCGTCAAGACAGGGTCGGGTTTTGAAAAACTGTTTTTT

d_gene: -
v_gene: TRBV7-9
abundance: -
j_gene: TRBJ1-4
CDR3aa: CASSSPGQVEKLFF
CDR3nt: TGTGCCAGCAGCTCCCCAGGGCAGGTTGAAAAACTGTTTTTT

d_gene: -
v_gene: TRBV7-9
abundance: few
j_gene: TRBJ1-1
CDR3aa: CASILPSTGNTEAFF
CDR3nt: TGTGCCAGCATCCTCCCATCCACGGGGAACACTGAAGCTTTCTTT

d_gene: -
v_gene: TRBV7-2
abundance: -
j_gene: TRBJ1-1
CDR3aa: CASSLRAGIRYTEAFF
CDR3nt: TGTGCCAGCAGCTTACGAGCAGGAATAAGGTACACTGAAGCTTTCTTT

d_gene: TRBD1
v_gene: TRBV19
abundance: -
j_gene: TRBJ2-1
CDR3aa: CASSIKLDRVEQFF
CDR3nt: TGTGCCAGTAGTATAAAACTCGACAGGGTTGAGCAGTTCTTC

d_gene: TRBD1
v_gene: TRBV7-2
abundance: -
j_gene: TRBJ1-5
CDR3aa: CASSDRDRNQPQHF
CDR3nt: TGTGCCAGCAGCGACCGGGACAGAAATCAGCCCCAGCATTTT

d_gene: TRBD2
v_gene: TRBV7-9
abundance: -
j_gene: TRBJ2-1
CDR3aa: CASSPRLAGGLYNEQFF
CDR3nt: TGTGCCAGCAGCCCAAGACTAGCGGGGGGCCTCTACAATGAGCAGTTCTTC

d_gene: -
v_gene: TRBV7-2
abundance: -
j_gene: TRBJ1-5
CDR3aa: CASSSLPLGEPQHF
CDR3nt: TGTGCCAGCAGCTCTCTACCTCTGGGAGAGCCCCAGCATTTT

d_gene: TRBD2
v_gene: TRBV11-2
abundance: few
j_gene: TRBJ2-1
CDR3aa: CASSLDGTSGAMFF
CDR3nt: TGTGCCAGCAGCCTAGACGGGACTAGCGGGGCGATGTTCTTC

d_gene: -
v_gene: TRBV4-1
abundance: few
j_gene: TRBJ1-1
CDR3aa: CASSQTPLEEAFF
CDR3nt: TGCGCCAGCAGCCAGACCCCCTTGGAGGAAGCTTTCTTT

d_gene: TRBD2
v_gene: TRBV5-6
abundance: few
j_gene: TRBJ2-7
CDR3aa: CASSPQRGSYEQYF
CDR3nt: TGTGCCAGCAGTCCGCAGCGGGGCTCCTACGAGCAGTACTTC

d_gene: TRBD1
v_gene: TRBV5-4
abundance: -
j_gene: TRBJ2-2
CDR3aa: CAIGGQGAYTGELFF
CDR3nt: TGTGCCATAGGGGGACAGGGGGCGTACACCGGGGAGCTGTTTTTT

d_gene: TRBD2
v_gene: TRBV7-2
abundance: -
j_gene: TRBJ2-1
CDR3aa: CASSLIASGGDEQFF
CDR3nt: TGTGCCAGCAGCTTAATCGCTAGCGGGGGAGATGAGCAGTTCTTC

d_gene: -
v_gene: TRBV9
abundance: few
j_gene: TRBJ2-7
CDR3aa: CASSAMSSYEQYF
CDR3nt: TGTGCCAGCAGCGCCATGAGCTCCTACGAGCAGTACTTC

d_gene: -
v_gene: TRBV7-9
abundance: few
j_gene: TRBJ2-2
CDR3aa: CASSERRGNTGELFF
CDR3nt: TGTGCCAGCAGCGAACGTCGGGGGAACACCGGGGAGCTGTTTTTT

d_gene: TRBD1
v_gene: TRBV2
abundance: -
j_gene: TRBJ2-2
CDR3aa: CASSDSRGRAGELFF
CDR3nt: TGTGCCAGCAGTGACTCCAGGGGGCGGGCCGGGGAGCTGTTTTTT

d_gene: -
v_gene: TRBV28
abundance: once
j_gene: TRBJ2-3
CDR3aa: CASSRDSPGTDTQYF
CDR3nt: TGTGCCAGCAGCCGAGACAGTCCGGGCACAGATACGCAGTATTTT

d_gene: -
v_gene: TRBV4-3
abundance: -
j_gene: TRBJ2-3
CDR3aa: CASSRANAGSEDTQYF
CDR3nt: TGCGCCAGCAGCCGCGCGAATGCGGGTTCGGAAGATACGCAGTATTTT

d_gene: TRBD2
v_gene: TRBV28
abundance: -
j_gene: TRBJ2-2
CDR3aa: CASSLPKSGTSSGELFF
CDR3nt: TGTGCCAGCAGTTTGCCCAAGTCCGGGACTAGCTCCGGGGAGCTGTTTTTT

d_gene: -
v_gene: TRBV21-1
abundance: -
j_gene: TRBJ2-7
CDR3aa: CASSKEDSRRDCSYEQYF
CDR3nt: TGTGCCAGCAGCAAAGAAGACTCGAGGCGGGACTGTTCCTACGAGCAGTACTTC

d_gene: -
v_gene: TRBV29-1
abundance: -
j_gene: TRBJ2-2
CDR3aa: CSVWRPNTGELFF
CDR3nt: TGCAGCGTTTGGCGGCCGAACACCGGGGAGCTGTTTTTT

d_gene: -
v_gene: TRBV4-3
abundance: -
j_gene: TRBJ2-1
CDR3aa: CASSQGQDMQQFF
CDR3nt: TGCGCCAGCAGCCAAGGCCAGGACATGCAGCAGTTCTTC

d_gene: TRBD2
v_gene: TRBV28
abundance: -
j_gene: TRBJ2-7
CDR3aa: CASSLSRTSGRSYEQYF
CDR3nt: TGTGCCAGCAGTTTGTCCCGGACTAGCGGGAGATCCTACGAGCAGTACTTC

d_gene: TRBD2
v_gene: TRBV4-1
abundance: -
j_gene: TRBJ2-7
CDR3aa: CASRLTSGPYEQYF
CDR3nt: TGCGCCAGCAGGCTGACTAGCGGACCCTACGAGCAGTACTTC

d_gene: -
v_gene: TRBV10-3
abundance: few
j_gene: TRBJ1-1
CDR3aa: CAIGETVRNTEAFF
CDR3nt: TGTGCCATCGGAGAGACAGTCAGGAACACTGAAGCTTTCTTT

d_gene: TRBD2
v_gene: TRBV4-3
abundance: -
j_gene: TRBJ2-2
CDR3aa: CASSPQWEGRELFF
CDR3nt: TGCGCCAGCAGCCCCCAGTGGGAGGGGAGGGAGCTGTTTTTT

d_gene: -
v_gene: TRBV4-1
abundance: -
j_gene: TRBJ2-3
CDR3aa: CASSQVVVTDTQYF
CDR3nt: TGCGCCAGCAGCCAAGTTGTAGTCACAGATACGCAGTATTTT

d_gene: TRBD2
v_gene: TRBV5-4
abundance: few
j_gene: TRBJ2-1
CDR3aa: CASSSQGGAGAYNEQFF
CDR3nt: TGTGCCAGCAGCTCCCAGGGAGGAGCGGGAGCCTACAATGAGCAGTTCTTC